This paragraph reports one T cell receptor (beta chain). Its antigen is unknown. This entry belongs to a study of T cell clones after liver transplantation. The overall study: TCRbeta sequencing after a pre-transplant mixed lymphocyte reaction identified graft-donor-reactive clones, later tracked in post-transplant blood. Three of the eight recipients were HCV-positive; the rest had non-autoimmune, non-viral transplant indications.

Here immunoSEQ multiplex PCR was the method, and the copy in TCRdb shows in-frame clones only, minus some. The table lists over 90,000 clones, about 81% of them singletons, with roughly 3.1% in the top ten. CDR3 length equals 14 residues. Germline V gene sequence: CDR1 SGHNT, CDR2 YYREEE (reference sequence). V was pared by 5 bases and J by 0 bases, with 4 bases of the junction left unmatched. The study's findings and limits: Rather than being deleted, graft donor-reactive T cells may have moved into the graft.

The specimen was CD4+ T cells from blood, collected around 50 months after liver transplant. This clonotype originated in a human patient who received a liver transplant. Some T cells may originate from the graft donor. The gene calls are TRBV5-4 and TRBJ1-1; the match to TRBD1 covers 7 bases. CDR3 nucleotides: TGTGCCAGCAGGAACCAGGGGGTGAACACTGAAGCTTTCTTT. It codes for CASRNQGVNTEAFF.